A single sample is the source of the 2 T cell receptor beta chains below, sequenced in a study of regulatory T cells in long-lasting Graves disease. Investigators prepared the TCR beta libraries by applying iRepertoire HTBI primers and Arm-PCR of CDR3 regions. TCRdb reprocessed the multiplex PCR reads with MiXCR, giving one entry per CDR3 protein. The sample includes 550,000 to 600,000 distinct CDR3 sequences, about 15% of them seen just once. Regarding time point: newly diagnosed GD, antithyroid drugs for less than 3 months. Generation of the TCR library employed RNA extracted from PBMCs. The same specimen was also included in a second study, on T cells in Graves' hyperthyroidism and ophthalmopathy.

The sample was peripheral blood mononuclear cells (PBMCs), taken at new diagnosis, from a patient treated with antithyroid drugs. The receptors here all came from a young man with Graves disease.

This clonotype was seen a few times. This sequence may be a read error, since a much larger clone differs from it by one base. The CDR3: CASSQGHTDTQYF. The CDR3 DNA sequence: TGTGCCAGCAGCCAGGGGCACACAGATACGCAGTATTTT. The chain combines TRBV14 with TRBJ2-3; tentatively, D is TRBD1 (5 bases). The germline CDR1 and CDR2 sequences are SGHDN and FVKESK. CDR3 length: 13 residues. V gave up 3 bases and J gave up 2 bases, with 6 bases separating them.

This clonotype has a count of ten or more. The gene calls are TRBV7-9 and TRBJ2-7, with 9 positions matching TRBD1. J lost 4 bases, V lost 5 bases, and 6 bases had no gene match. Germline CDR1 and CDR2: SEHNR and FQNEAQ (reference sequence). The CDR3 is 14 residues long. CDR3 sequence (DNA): TGTGCCAGCAGCCCGTCGACAGGGGGGTACGAGCAGTACTTC. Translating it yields CASSPSTGGYEQYF.